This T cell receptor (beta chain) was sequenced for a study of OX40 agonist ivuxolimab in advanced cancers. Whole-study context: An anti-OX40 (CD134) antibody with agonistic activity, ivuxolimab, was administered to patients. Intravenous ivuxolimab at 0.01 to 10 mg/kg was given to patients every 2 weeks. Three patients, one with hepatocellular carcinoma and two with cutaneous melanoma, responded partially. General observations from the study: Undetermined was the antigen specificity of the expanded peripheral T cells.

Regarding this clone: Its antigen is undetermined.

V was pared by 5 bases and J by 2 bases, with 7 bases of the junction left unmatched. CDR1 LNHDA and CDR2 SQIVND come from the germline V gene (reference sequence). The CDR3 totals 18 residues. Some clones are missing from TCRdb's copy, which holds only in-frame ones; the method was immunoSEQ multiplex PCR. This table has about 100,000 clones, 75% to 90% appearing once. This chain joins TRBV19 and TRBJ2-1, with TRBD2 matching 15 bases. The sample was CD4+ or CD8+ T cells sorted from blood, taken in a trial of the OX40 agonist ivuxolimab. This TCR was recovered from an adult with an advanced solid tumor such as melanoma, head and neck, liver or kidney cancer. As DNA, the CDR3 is TGTGCCAGTAGTTGGGGACTAGCGGGAGGCCCCCCCTACAATGAGCAGTTCTTC. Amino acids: CASSWGLAGGPPYNEQFF.